Presented here are 23 T cell receptor beta chains from one specimen sequenced in a study of cytomegalovirus exposure and HLA in healthy donors. Primers for the PCR totalled 60 Vbeta and 13 Jbeta. Sequenced by immunoSEQ multiplex PCR; TCRdb stores in-frame clones only, minus some. This sample has approximately 120,000 clones; around 75% occur once, and the top ten carry around 3%. Sequencing was carried out using PBMCs. The receptors were sampled from a woman between 50 and 59 years old in good health and CMV-seronegative.

The chain carries TRBV28 and TRBJ2-1; 11 bases are a match to TRBD1. Germline trimming cut 5 bases from V and 4 bases from J; bases unmatched to any gene: 13. The CDR3 consists of 18 residues. Per germline, CDR1 MDHEN and CDR2 SYDVKM. The CDR3 spells CASSPSYLDRGRYNEQFF. The CDR3 region has the DNA TGTGCCAGCAGTCCCTCCTATCTGGACAGGGGGCGGTACAATGAGCAGTTCTTC.

This chain connects TRBV6-5 to TRBJ2-5; D gene ambiguous. CDR1 is MNHEY and CDR2 is SVGAGI in the germline V gene. The ends were cut back, 0 bases at V and 2 bases at J, with 10 bases in the middle. This CDR3 is 15 amino acids long. This CDR3 reads CASSYSSLEQETQYF. The CDR3 bases are TGTGCCAGCAGTTACTCGTCCCTAGAACAAGAGACCCAGTACTTC.

This sequence joins TRBV5-1 and TRBJ1-2; no definite D call. Germline values: CDR1 SGHRS, CDR2 YFSETQ. CDR3 size: 12 residues. Between the trimmed V and J ends, which lost 3 bases and 4 bases, there was a span of 7 bases. CDR3 amino acids: CASSSGLYGYTF. For the CDR3, the DNA is TGCGCCAGCAGCTCGGGTCTCTATGGCTACACCTTC.

The chain recombines TRBV4-1 with TRBJ2-7, with a tentative D call TRBD1 (6 bases). CDR3 length: 14 amino acids. CDR1 is MGHRA and CDR2 is YSYEKL in the germline V gene. V lost 6 bases, J lost 1 base, and 13 bases lay in between. Here the CDR3 DNA reads TGCGCCAGCAGTTTGGGGGCAGGGTCCTACGAGCAGTACTTC. It specifies CASSLGAGSYEQYF.

The CDR3 loop reads CASSLVSGDYNEQFF. DNA of the CDR3: TGTGCCAGCAGCTTAGTAAGCGGTGACTACAATGAGCAGTTCTTC. The chain recombines TRBV13 with TRBJ2-1; D perhaps matches TRBD2 (5 bases). V gave up 1 base and J gave up 3 bases, with 10 bases separating them. CDR3 length equals 15 residues. Germline CDR1 PRHDT, CDR2 FYEKMQ (reference sequence).

The chain recombines TRBV6-5 with TRBJ1-1, with 7 bases fitting TRBD1. The J segment lost 1 base and the V segment lost 6 bases, leaving 5 bases of the junction unmatched. The CDR3 is 14 residues long. Looked up from germline, CDR1 is MNHEY and CDR2 is SVGAGI. In DNA form, the CDR3 reads TGTGCCAGCAGGTGGGACAGAGAGAACACTGAAGCTTTCTTT. Its translation is CASRWDRENTEAFF.

The CDR3, as DNA: TGTGCCAGCAGGGCGGGAATTTCTGAAGCTTTCTTT. It yields the protein CASRAGISEAFF. The chain employs TRBV6-1 and TRBJ1-1; D unresolved. Germline CDR1 and CDR2: MNHNS and SASEGT. The CDR3 is 12 residues long. V was pared by 6 bases and J by 6 bases, with 11 bases between.

This clone showed up just a few times. This chain connects TRBV10-3 to TRBJ2-7; a weak D match, TRBD2 (5 bases). Trimming removed 2 bases at V and 0 bases at J, with 8 bases between. Looked up from germline, CDR1 is ENHRY and CDR2 is SYGVKD. The CDR3 extends over 14 amino acids. CDR3 coding DNA: TGTGCCATCAGTGAGACGGGGAACTCCTACGAGCAGTACTTC. It encodes CAISETGNSYEQYF.

The CDR3 nucleotides read TGTGCCAGCAGCTTAGAGCGGAGGGGGCAATCCTACGAGCAGTACTTC. Translated, it gives CASSLERRGQSYEQYF. The V call is TRBV13, the J call TRBJ2-7; the D gene is possibly TRBD1 (7 bases). There are 16 residues in the CDR3. V gave up 1 base and J gave up 1 base, with 14 bases separating them. Germline V lookup: CDR1 PRHDT, CDR2 FYEKMQ (reference sequence).

The gene calls are TRBV19 and TRBJ2-1; 8 bases are shared with TRBD1. The germline V gene has CDR1 LNHDA and CDR2 SQIVND (reference sequence). J lost 4 bases, V lost 3 bases, and 8 bases had no gene match. The CDR3 covers 16 residues. The CDR3 DNA reads TGTGCCAGTAGTATGGGGGCCAGGGGGCTGTACAATGAGCAGTTCTTC. Protein: CASSMGARGLYNEQFF.

The rearrangement joins TRBV30 to TRBJ2-2; TRBD1 agrees at 9 bases. Trimming removed 4 bases from V and 8 bases from J; junction bases left unmatched: 14. Germline V gives CDR1 GTSNPN, CDR2 SVGIG (reference sequence). This CDR3 spans 16 amino acids. CDR3 region: CAWNPIGQGTPGELFF. Written as DNA, the CDR3 is TGTGCCTGGAATCCGATCGGACAGGGGACCCCGGGGGAGCTGTTTTTT.

The gene calls are TRBV10-3 and TRBJ2-1, with 8 bases fitting TRBD1. After removal of 7 bases from V and 6 bases from J, the junction contained 8 bases not matched to a gene. The CDR3 has 14 amino acids. Germline values: CDR1 ENHRY, CDR2 SYGVKD. The CDR3 loop is CAIIGQGMGNEQFF. The DNA for the CDR3 is TGTGCCATCATCGGACAGGGCATGGGCAATGAGCAGTTCTTC.

The chain is built from TRBV19 and TRBJ2-7, with TRBD1 matching over 8 bases. Per germline, CDR1 LNHDA and CDR2 SQIVND (reference sequence). Trimming at V came to 4 bases and at J to 4 bases, leaving 9 bases not matched to a gene. This CDR3 has 15 amino acids. The CDR3 sequence: CASSTQGQGEYEQYF. CDR3 sequence (DNA): TGTGCCAGTAGTACCCAAGGACAGGGCGAGTACGAGCAGTACTTC.

This clone was seen a handful of times. The rearrangement joins TRBV5-1 to TRBJ2-7, with D uncertain. The V end lost 0 bases, the J end lost 5 bases, and 6 bases lay between the germline ends. From germline, CDR1 is SGHRS and CDR2 YFSETQ. CDR3 length equals 12 residues. The CDR3 spells CASSLEQNEQYF. The CDR3 nucleotides read TGCGCCAGCAGCTTGGAGCAAAACGAGCAGTACTTC. The whole variable domain, remainder taken from reference TRBV5-1 and TRBJ2-7, is KAGVTQTPRYLIKTRGQQVTLSCSPISGHRSVSWYQQTPGQGLQFLFEYFSETQRNKGNFPGRFSGRQFSNSRSEMNVSTLELGDSALYLCASSLEQNEQYFGPGTRLTVT.

This clone came up a few times. V gene TRBV10-3 combines with J gene TRBJ2-7, with 9 bases aligning to TRBD1. The CDR3 runs to 18 residues. Germline lookup yields CDR1 ENHRY and CDR2 SYGVKD. J was trimmed by 2 bases and V by 0 bases; bases with no gene match: 11. DNA for the CDR3: TGTGCCATCAGTGAGTCGAATTTGGACAGGGGCCACACCTACGAGCAGTACTTC. This translates into CAISESNLDRGHTYEQYF.

This clone was found a few times. In nucleotides, the CDR3 is TGTGCCAGCAGCTTGACTAGCGGAACCTACGAGCAGTACTTC. It yields the protein CASSLTSGTYEQYF. The chain recombines TRBV7-2 with TRBJ2-7, with 9 bases that match TRBD2. This CDR3 has 14 amino acids. Germline V gene data show CDR1 as SGHTA and CDR2 as FQGNSA. V was clipped by 3 bases and J by 2 bases; unmatched bases: 2.

The J gene is TRBJ2-2, the V gene TRBV11-2; D is perhaps TRBD1 (5 bases). CDR3 length: 19 residues. Germline CDR1 reads SGHAT; CDR2 reads FQNNGV. V lost 0 bases and J lost 0, with 17 bases in between. The CDR3 DNA is TGTGCCAGCAGCTTAGACGCCTACAGGCTAACTTCGAACACCGGGGAGCTGTTTTTT. Translation gives CASSLDAYRLTSNTGELFF.

The rearrangement uses TRBV28 and TRBJ2-2; 8 bases are a match to TRBD1. The CDR3 is made up of 15 amino acids. Trimming cost V 5 bases and J 6 bases; bases outside gene matches: 8. Germline V lookup: CDR1 MDHEN, CDR2 SYDVKM. The CDR3 nucleotides are TGTGCCAGCAGTGGAGGACAGGGAGTCCCCGGGGAGCTGTTTTTT. This translates into CASSGGQGVPGELFF.

There are a few counts of this clone. The rearrangement joins TRBV5-6 to TRBJ2-7; 7 nucleotides agree with TRBD2. The CDR3 is 13 amino acids. The trim removed 0 bases at V and 5 bases at J, leaving 2 bases unmatched. Looked up from germline, CDR1 is SGHDT and CDR2 is YYEEEE. CDR3: CASSLGGGDEQYF. The CDR3 DNA follows: TGTGCCAGCAGCTTGGGCGGGGGAGACGAGCAGTACTTC.

The V call is TRBV28, the J call TRBJ2-7; a weak D match, TRBD2 (6 bases). V lost 5 bases, J lost 2 bases, and 13 bases lay in between. Germline V gene data show CDR1 as MDHEN and CDR2 as SYDVKM. The CDR3 has 14 amino acids. For the CDR3, the DNA is TGTGCCAGCAGTGGCGGGACTCGACCCTACGAGCAGTACTTC. This encodes CASSGGTRPYEQYF. The full variable domain, its missing parts supplied by reference TRBV28 and TRBJ2-7, is DVKVTQSSRYLVKRTGEKVFLECVQDMDHENMFWYRQDPGLGLRLIYFSYDVKMKEKGDIPEGYSVSREKKERFSLILESASTNQTSMYLCASSGGTRPYEQYFGPGTRLTVT.

This clone was detected only once. The chain carries TRBV4-3 and TRBJ2-6; possible D gene TRBD1, 5 bases. Trimming left V 4 bases short and J 1 base short, with 17 bases between. Per germline, CDR1 LGHNA and CDR2 YSLEER. The CDR3 is made up of 18 amino acids. The CDR3 protein is CASSPQGNLNSGANVLTF. CDR3 in DNA: TGCGCCAGCAGCCCCCAGGGTAACTTGAATTCTGGGGCCAACGTCCTGACTTTC.

The chain carries TRBV6-5 and TRBJ1-4, with D possibly TRBD1 on 6 matching bases. Germline values: CDR1 MNHEY, CDR2 SVGAGI. This CDR3 has 13 residues. Trimming took off 6 bases at V and 7 bases at J, with 12 bases between the two ends. CDR3 amino acids: CASRPGQTEKLFF. The CDR3 nucleotides read TGTGCCAGCAGACCAGGACAGACTGAAAAACTGTTTTTT.

This rearrangement joins TRBV30 to TRBJ2-1; 14 nucleotides line up with TRBD2. J gave up 3 bases and V 1 base, and 2 bases lay outside the gene matches. CDR3 length: 16 amino acids. Germline CDR1 is GTSNPN and CDR2 is SVGIG (reference sequence). This chain's CDR3 is CAWSAGTSGSYNEQFF. In nucleotides, the CDR3 is TGTGCCTGGAGTGCCGGGACTAGCGGGAGCTACAATGAGCAGTTCTTC.